This TCR beta chain is drawn from a study of T cell changes during pregnancy in multiple sclerosis. Germline V gene sequence: CDR1 MGHDK, CDR2 SYGVNS. Trimming cost V 5 bases and J 0 bases, with 10 bases left between them. This CDR3 has 15 residues. Only in-frame clones appear in the TCRdb table, and some are missing; sequencing was by immunoSEQ multiplex PCR. The data contain 85,000 to 130,000 clones, about nine tenths of them singletons. The sequenced sample was peripheral blood, obtained after pregnancy. This receptor was taken from a female donor with multiple sclerosis, enrolled in a pregnancy study. The chain links TRBV25-1 to TRBJ1-4, with D uncertain. The CDR3 nucleotides read TGTGCCAGCAGTCATACGGTCACAACTAATGAAAAACTGTTTTTT. Translation: CASSHTVTTNEKLFF.